Listed below are T cell receptor beta chains from one sample, sequenced in a study of prognosis after radiotherapy for stage I lung cancer. MiXCR, run by TCRdb on the multiplex PCR reads, gives a single entry per CDR3 protein. The repertoire has nearly 25,000 distinct CDR3 sequences, about 37% of them found once; the top ten carry approximately 60%. The sample consisted of PBMCs, taken before or after stereotactic body radiation therapy (not recorded which). The receptors were gathered from a donor at least 50 years old with non-small cell lung cancer. CDR3s include the opening cysteine and the closing phenylalanine or tryptophan. The order of the fields is clone size, J gene, V gene, D gene, CDR3 DNA, CDR3 protein. A D gene is named only where the DNA matches it firmly. Clone size is given for some rows only: seen once, a few or many times, or a class if the clone is expanded.

abundance: many
j_gene: TRBJ1-1
v_gene: TRBV11-3
d_gene: TRBD1
CDR3nt: TGTGCCAGCAGCTTCGGACAGGAGCAAGCTTTCTTT
CDR3aa: CASSFGQEQAFF

abundance: many
j_gene: TRBJ2-6
v_gene: TRBV5-1
d_gene: -
CDR3nt: TGCGCCAGCAGCCAAACGGGGATCGGCTCTGGGGCCAACGTCCTGACTTTC
CDR3aa: CASSQTGIGSGANVLTF

abundance: many
j_gene: TRBJ2-1
v_gene: TRBV12-3/TRBV12-4
d_gene: TRBD1
CDR3nt: TGTGCCAGCAGTCCAGACAGGGGAGAGCAGTTCTTC
CDR3aa: CASSPDRGEQFF

abundance: many
j_gene: TRBJ2-3
v_gene: TRBV4-1
d_gene: -
CDR3nt: TGCGCCAGCAGCCAAGTGGTTTGGGACTTCCTTGCTGGCACAGATACGCAGTATTTT
CDR3aa: CASSQVVWDFLAGTDTQYF

abundance: -
j_gene: TRBJ2-3
v_gene: TRBV10-3
d_gene: TRBD1
CDR3nt: TGTGCCATCATATTCACAATGACAGGGCTAGAAAGGCAGTATTTT
CDR3aa: CAIIFTMTGLERQYF

abundance: many
j_gene: TRBJ2-1
v_gene: TRBV11-2
d_gene: -
CDR3nt: TGTGCCAGCAGCTTTTACGGTAGCTCCTACAATGAGCAGTTCTTC
CDR3aa: CASSFYGSSYNEQFF

abundance: many
j_gene: TRBJ1-4
v_gene: TRBV5-1
d_gene: -
CDR3nt: TGCGCCAGCAGCTTGGAGACAGGTCGAGCTAATGAAAAACTGTTTTTT
CDR3aa: CASSLETGRANEKLFF

abundance: many
j_gene: TRBJ1-1
v_gene: TRBV10-3
d_gene: -
CDR3nt: TGTGCCATCAGTGCGACAGGGAACACTGAAGCTTTCTTT
CDR3aa: CAISATGNTEAFF

abundance: -
j_gene: TRBJ2-1
v_gene: TRBV30
d_gene: TRBD2
CDR3nt: TGTGCCTGGACCCCACTAGCGGGGGGCCTGAATGAGCAGTTCTTC
CDR3aa: CAWTPLAGGLNEQFF

abundance: many
j_gene: TRBJ2-2
v_gene: TRBV20-1
d_gene: TRBD1
CDR3nt: TGCAGTGCTTTGGGACAGGGTGCCGGGGAGCTGTTTTTT
CDR3aa: CSALGQGAGELFF

abundance: -
j_gene: TRBJ2-7
v_gene: TRBV5-6
d_gene: TRBD2
CDR3nt: TGTGCCAGCAGCCGGGGACTAGCGGGAATCTCCGAGCAGTACTTC
CDR3aa: CASSRGLAGISEQYF

abundance: many
j_gene: TRBJ2-1
v_gene: TRBV12-3/TRBV12-4
d_gene: -
CDR3nt: TGTGCCAGCAGTTTAAATTCCGGGCAGGGCCGGACCGTCTTC
CDR3aa: CASSLNSGQGRTVF

abundance: many
j_gene: TRBJ2-1
v_gene: TRBV3-1
d_gene: TRBD2
CDR3nt: TGTGCCAGCAGCCAACGACTAGCGGCGGTCAATGAGCAGTTCTTC
CDR3aa: CASSQRLAAVNEQFF

abundance: many
j_gene: TRBJ2-7
v_gene: TRBV2
d_gene: TRBD2
CDR3nt: TGTGCCAGCAGACGGGGGGACGGTAGCTCCTACGAGCAGTACTTC
CDR3aa: CASRRGDGSSYEQYF

abundance: -
j_gene: TRBJ2-7
v_gene: TRBV7-8
d_gene: -
CDR3nt: TGTGCCAGCAGCTCAAGGGACAAATACGAGAAGTACTTC
CDR3aa: CASSSRDKYEKYF

abundance: -
j_gene: TRBJ2-1
v_gene: TRBV19
d_gene: TRBD2
CDR3nt: TGTGCTATTAGCATACTAGCGGACTCCTACAATGAGCAGTTCTTC
CDR3aa: CAISILADSYNEQFF

abundance: many
j_gene: TRBJ1-1
v_gene: TRBV19
d_gene: -
CDR3nt: TGTGCCAGTAGTCGGAGGGTGAACACTGAAGCTTTCTTT
CDR3aa: CASSRRVNTEAFF

abundance: many
j_gene: TRBJ1-6
v_gene: TRBV18
d_gene: -
CDR3nt: TGTGCCAGCTCACCAATGGAGAGCTCCTATAATTCACCCCTCCACTTT
CDR3aa: CASSPMESSYNSPLHF

abundance: -
j_gene: TRBJ1-1
v_gene: TRBV5-1
d_gene: -
CDR3nt: TGCGCCAGCAGCGTCGGCGGTGGGCAGAACACTGAAGCTTTCTTT
CDR3aa: CASSVGGGQNTEAFF

abundance: -
j_gene: TRBJ2-2
v_gene: TRBV12-3/TRBV12-4
d_gene: TRBD2
CDR3nt: TGTGCCAGCACCCCGTCAGGCGGGAGGCCCACCGGGGAGCTGTTTTTT
CDR3aa: CASTPSGGRPTGELFF

abundance: -
j_gene: TRBJ2-4
v_gene: TRBV30
d_gene: TRBD2
CDR3nt: TGTGCCTGGAGCCGGACTAGCAACATTCAGTACTTC
CDR3aa: CAWSRTSNIQYF

abundance: many
j_gene: TRBJ2-3
v_gene: TRBV20-1
d_gene: -
CDR3nt: TGCAGTGCTGCCCCCACAGGTCAAAATACGCAGTATTTT
CDR3aa: CSAAPTGQNTQYF

abundance: many
j_gene: TRBJ2-7
v_gene: TRBV29-1
d_gene: -
CDR3nt: TGCAGCGCGAGCCCCTCATGGGGGGCGAATGAGCAGTACTTC
CDR3aa: CSASPSWGANEQYF

abundance: many
j_gene: TRBJ2-1
v_gene: TRBV6-5
d_gene: TRBD2
CDR3nt: TGTGCCAGCAGTTACTCGCGGGGGTGGACTGGTGAGCAGTTCTTC
CDR3aa: CASSYSRGWTGEQFF

abundance: many
j_gene: TRBJ2-3
v_gene: TRBV5-1
d_gene: -
CDR3nt: TGCGCCAGCAGCTTGGGATACATGGGTGGGGATACGCAGTATTTT
CDR3aa: CASSLGYMGGDTQYF

abundance: many
j_gene: TRBJ1-1
v_gene: TRBV19
d_gene: TRBD1
CDR3nt: TGTGCCAGTAGTATAGTGACAGGGGTTGGCACTGAAGCTTTCTTT
CDR3aa: CASSIVTGVGTEAFF

abundance: many
j_gene: TRBJ1-2
v_gene: TRBV2
d_gene: -
CDR3nt: TGTGCCAGCTCGTCCGGTTTAGGCTACACCTTC
CDR3aa: CASSSGLGYTF

abundance: many
j_gene: TRBJ2-2
v_gene: TRBV5-1
d_gene: TRBD1
CDR3nt: TGCGCCAGCAGCTTCGGACAGGGTGCCGGGGAGCTGTTTTTT
CDR3aa: CASSFGQGAGELFF

abundance: -
j_gene: TRBJ2-3
v_gene: TRBV24-1
d_gene: TRBD2
CDR3nt: TGTGCCACCAGTGATTTGGAGGTTCTAGCGGGAGGGCGAGATACGCAGTATTTT
CDR3aa: CATSDLEVLAGGRDTQYF

abundance: many
j_gene: TRBJ1-3
v_gene: TRBV5-1
d_gene: -
CDR3nt: TGCGCCAGCAGCATTACAGGATTCAGCTCTGGAAACACCATATATTTT
CDR3aa: CASSITGFSSGNTIYF

abundance: -
j_gene: TRBJ1-2
v_gene: TRBV5-1
d_gene: TRBD1
CDR3nt: TGCGCCAGCAGCTCAGACAGGGGTGGATATGGCTACACCTTC
CDR3aa: CASSSDRGGYGYTF

abundance: many
j_gene: TRBJ2-6
v_gene: TRBV4-1
d_gene: TRBD1
CDR3nt: TGCGCCAGCAGCACAGGGGTCACTGGGGCCAACGTCCTGACTTTC
CDR3aa: CASSTGVTGANVLTF

abundance: -
j_gene: TRBJ2-5
v_gene: TRBV29-1
d_gene: -
CDR3nt: TGCAGCGTTGATGTGGGACGGAGAGAGACCCAGTACTTC
CDR3aa: CSVDVGRRETQYF

abundance: many
j_gene: TRBJ1-4
v_gene: TRBV20-1
d_gene: -
CDR3nt: TGCAGTGCTAGAGGCTCTTCAACTAATGAAAAACTGTTTTTT
CDR3aa: CSARGSSTNEKLFF

abundance: many
j_gene: TRBJ1-1
v_gene: TRBV7-6
d_gene: -
CDR3nt: TGTGCCAGCAGCTACCTGGGCAGAAACACTGAAGCTTTCTTT
CDR3aa: CASSYLGRNTEAFF

abundance: many
j_gene: TRBJ2-3
v_gene: TRBV20-1
d_gene: -
CDR3nt: TGCAGTGCCTTACCCGGGCAGGGGAGCGGTGACACAGATACGCAGTATTTT
CDR3aa: CSALPGQGSGDTDTQYF

abundance: many
j_gene: TRBJ1-2
v_gene: TRBV3-1
d_gene: -
CDR3nt: TGTGCCAGCAGCCCTCTTAGGGATTATGGCTACACCTTC
CDR3aa: CASSPLRDYGYTF

abundance: many
j_gene: TRBJ1-1
v_gene: TRBV11-2
d_gene: -
CDR3nt: TGTGCCAGCAGCGCCACAAGGAACACTGAAGCTTTCTTT
CDR3aa: CASSATRNTEAFF

abundance: -
j_gene: TRBJ2-1
v_gene: TRBV27
d_gene: TRBD2
CDR3nt: TGTGCCAGCAGTTTTGGGAGGGAAAAGGACAATGAGCAGTTCTTC
CDR3aa: CASSFGREKDNEQFF

abundance: many
j_gene: TRBJ2-5
v_gene: TRBV19
d_gene: -
CDR3nt: TGTGCCAGTAGTATTACCGGGACGGACGGGTCCCAGTACTTC
CDR3aa: CASSITGTDGSQYF

abundance: many
j_gene: TRBJ2-5
v_gene: TRBV6-2/TRBV6-3
d_gene: -
CDR3nt: TGTGCCAGCAGTTACGAACTATGGGAGACCCAGTACTTC
CDR3aa: CASSYELWETQYF

abundance: few
j_gene: TRBJ2-1
v_gene: TRBV20-1
d_gene: -
CDR3nt: TGCAGTGCGGGTGATAGCGGAGACTACAATGAGCAGTTCTTC
CDR3aa: CSAGDSGDYNEQFF

abundance: -
j_gene: TRBJ1-2
v_gene: TRBV6-1
d_gene: -
CDR3nt: TGTGCCAGCAGTGTCGGACAGAAGTATGGCTACACCTTC
CDR3aa: CASSVGQKYGYTF

abundance: many
j_gene: TRBJ2-7
v_gene: TRBV28
d_gene: -
CDR3nt: TGTGCCAGCACACTTGGGAATTCCGAGCAGTACTTC
CDR3aa: CASTLGNSEQYF

abundance: many
j_gene: TRBJ2-5
v_gene: TRBV7-2
d_gene: TRBD2
CDR3nt: TGTGCCAGCAGCCGGGAGGGGCCACAAGAGACCCAGTACTTC
CDR3aa: CASSREGPQETQYF

abundance: many
j_gene: TRBJ1-3
v_gene: TRBV5-1
d_gene: -
CDR3nt: TGCGCACCTTCGGGGCCGCTCGGAAACACCATATATTTT
CDR3aa: CAPSGPLGNTIYF

abundance: many
j_gene: TRBJ2-5
v_gene: TRBV20-1
d_gene: -
CDR3nt: TGCAGTGCTAGATGGGGGGAGACCCAGTACTTC
CDR3aa: CSARWGETQYF

abundance: -
j_gene: TRBJ2-2
v_gene: TRBV9
d_gene: -
CDR3nt: TGTGCCAGCAGCGTAGGTCTAGCCCAGTCGGGGGAGCTGTTTTTT
CDR3aa: CASSVGLAQSGELFF

abundance: many
j_gene: TRBJ2-5
v_gene: TRBV28
d_gene: -
CDR3nt: TGTGCCAGCAGTTTAGGGCAGGGCTGGGAGACCCAGTACTTC
CDR3aa: CASSLGQGWETQYF

abundance: many
j_gene: TRBJ2-1
v_gene: TRBV5-1
d_gene: TRBD2
CDR3nt: TGCGCCAGCAGCTTGGCTGGCGGGAGGGTCAATGAGCAGTTCTTC
CDR3aa: CASSLAGGRVNEQFF

abundance: -
j_gene: TRBJ1-1
v_gene: TRBV20-1
d_gene: -
CDR3nt: TGCAGTGCGGAATTACAGCTGATGAACACTGAAGCTTTCTTT
CDR3aa: CSAELQLMNTEAFF

abundance: -
j_gene: TRBJ1-2
v_gene: TRBV3-1
d_gene: -
CDR3nt: TGTGCCAGCAGCCTATCACGTAACTATGGCTACACCTTC
CDR3aa: CASSLSRNYGYTF